The clone carrying this TCR beta chain was counted many times. The CDR3 extends over 14 amino acids. Germline loops: CDR1 MNHEY, CDR2 SVGEGT. The record originates from a study of blood T cells in healthy people across ages. Through a sample-barcoded 5' primer and a J-beta primer mix, a second PCR was run for 7 to 11 cycles. From the 5' RACE reads, TCRdb called clonotypes with MiXCR, one entry per CDR3 protein. This table has about 1.5 million distinct CDR3 sequences, approximately 39% appearing once. The rearrangement joins TRBV6-2 or TRBV6-3 to TRBJ2-1; 7 bases agree with TRBD1. The J call could be wrong; TRBJ2-7 is a better fit for the DNA end. The sample consisted of blood. The receptor's source is a woman aged 18 to 35 in good health. The DNA of the CDR3 is TGTGCCAGCAGTTGGGACAGCTCCTACAATGAGCAGTACTTC. This translates into CASSWDSSYNEQYF.